This TCR beta chain is drawn from a study of response to subunit inactivated influenza vaccine. General study findings and limits: Authors suggested seasonal influenza vaccinations each recruit few new T cells.

TCRdb analysed the RT-PCR reads with MiXCR anew, one entry per CDR3 protein. This table holds 500,000 to 550,000 distinct CDR3 sequences, approximately 7.2% found once. This clonotype was observed a handful of times. Its matching antigen is unknown. The material sequenced was PBMCs from blood, taken roughly 24 months after vaccination. The TCR comes from a man between 50 and 75 years old who received an inactivated influenza vaccine.

CDR3 sequence reads: CASSPDRGEGQYF. The DNA of the CDR3 is TGTGCCAGCAGCCCCGATCGGGGCGAGGGGCAGTACTTC. The J gene is TRBJ2-7, the V gene TRBV7-2; D assignment may be TRBD1 or TRBD2 (5 bases each). Trimming removed 5 bases at V and 9 bases at J, with 17 bases between. Germline values: CDR1 SGHTA, CDR2 FQGNSA. The CDR3 loop spans 13 amino acids.